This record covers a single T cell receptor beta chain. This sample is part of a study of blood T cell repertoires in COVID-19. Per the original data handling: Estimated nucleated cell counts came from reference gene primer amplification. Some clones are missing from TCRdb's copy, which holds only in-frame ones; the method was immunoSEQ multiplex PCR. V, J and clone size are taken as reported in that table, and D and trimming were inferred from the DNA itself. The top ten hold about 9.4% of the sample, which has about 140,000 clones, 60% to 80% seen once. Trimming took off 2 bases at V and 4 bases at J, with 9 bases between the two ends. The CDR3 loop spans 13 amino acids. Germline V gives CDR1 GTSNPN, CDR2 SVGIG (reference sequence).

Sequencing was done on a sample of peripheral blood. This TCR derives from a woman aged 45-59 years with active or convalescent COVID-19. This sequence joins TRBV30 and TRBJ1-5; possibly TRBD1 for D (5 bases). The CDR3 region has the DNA TGTGCCTGGAGTTTACGGACAAATCAGCCCCAGCATTTT. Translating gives CAWSLRTNQPQHF.